The 19 T cell receptor beta chains listed next were all sequenced from one sample in a study of human versus mouse CDR3 diversity and MHC coevolution (dated by TCRdb to about 2017). Library generation was performed with the immunoSEQ multiplex PCR assay. Held by TCRdb, this immuneACCESS table contains in-frame sequences only and omits some clones. Under half of the omission traces to an unresolved V gene where checked; the cause of the rest is unknown. In this sample the table shows around 77,000 clones, roughly 90% of which occur a single time. The ten largest clones take up around 0.15% of the sample. The sequenced material came from naive CD4+ T cells from blood. The cell subset or site label, as the study defines it: CD45RO-negative CD62L-positive naive CD4 T cells. These TCRs come from a person between 25 and 70 years old in good health.

This clone showed up just once. CDR3 nucleotide sequence: TGTGCCAGCAGCTCGGGGACAGGGGGCTCCTACGAGCAGTACTTC. As protein: CASSSGTGGSYEQYF. The chain carries TRBV7-9 and TRBJ2-7, with 11 bases fitting TRBD1. The CDR3 sequence is 15 residues long. Trimming took 4 bases from V and 0 from J; bases not matched to a gene: 2. Germline values: CDR1 SEHNR, CDR2 FQNEAQ (reference sequence).

The V and J genes are TRBV28 and TRBJ1-5; maybe TRBD1 (5 bases). Germline V gene data show CDR1 as MDHEN and CDR2 as SYDVKM. The length of the CDR3 is 18 residues. V lost 4 bases, J lost 0 bases, and 19 bases lay in between. As DNA, the CDR3 is TGTGCCAGCAGTTCTCCCTACCCGACAGCCGATAGCAATCAGCCCCAGCATTTT. This codes for CASSSPYPTADSNQPQHF.

The J gene is TRBJ1-1, the V gene TRBV6-6, with a tentative D call TRBD1 (5 bases). The CDR3 runs 15 residues. Germline values: CDR1 MNHNY, CDR2 SVGAGI (reference sequence). The ends were cut back, 2 bases at V and 11 bases at J, with 21 bases in the middle. This CDR3 is CASSYRQGMVVGAFF. DNA of the CDR3: TGTGCCAGCAGTTACCGGCAGGGAATGGTCGTGGGGGCTTTCTTT.

This chain connects TRBV29-1 to TRBJ1-1; 8 positions agree with TRBD1. Germline loops: CDR1 SQVTM, CDR2 ANQGSEA. The V gene end was trimmed by 8 bases and the J gene end by 1 base; junction bases not matched to a gene: 3. This CDR3 contains 12 residues. The CDR3 reads CSFQGANTEAFF. CDR3 in DNA: TGCAGCTTCCAGGGGGCGAACACTGAAGCTTTCTTT.

This CDR3 reads CASSFVETQYF. The CDR3 DNA reads TGTGCCAGCAGCTTCGTAGAGACCCAGTACTTC. V gene TRBV11-2 combines with J gene TRBJ2-5; D is uncertain. V was shortened by 3 bases and J by 4 bases, with 3 bases between the two germline ends. Germline V lookup: CDR1 SGHAT, CDR2 FQNNGV. The CDR3 covers 11 residues.

The CDR3 region is CASSLRGEQYF. The CDR3 DNA is TGTGCCAGCAGCTTGAGAGGCGAGCAGTACTTC. This chain uses TRBV11-2 with TRBJ2-5; D remains unclear. The J call may be faulty, since TRBJ2-7 better matches the DNA end. The CDR3 extends over 11 amino acids. Germline CDR1 SGHAT, CDR2 FQNNGV.

The chain links TRBV7-2 to TRBJ2-3; TRBD2 matches 8 bases. The CDR3 runs to 14 residues. V trimming: 1 base; J trimming: 5 bases; junction bases outside the gene matches: 2. CDR1 and CDR2 from the germline V gene are SGHTA and FQGNSA. CDR3 nucleotides: TGTGCCAGCAGCTTAGTCCTAGCGGGAGATACGCAGTATTTT. This encodes CASSLVLAGDTQYF.

The CDR3 protein is CASSFDRTSYNSPLHF. In DNA form, the CDR3 reads TGTGCCAGTAGTTTCGACAGGACTTCCTATAATTCACCCCTCCACTTT. This rearrangement joins TRBV19 to TRBJ1-6; possible D gene TRBD1, 6 bases. This CDR3 has 16 amino acids. Trimming left V 5 bases short and J 1 base short, with 12 bases between. The germline gives CDR1 LNHDA, CDR2 SQIVND (reference sequence).

V and J are TRBV7-2 and TRBJ1-4, with 10 bases lining up with TRBD1. Per germline, CDR1 SGHTA and CDR2 FQGNSA. V was clipped by 5 bases and J by 8 bases; unmatched bases: 8. The CDR3 is 15 amino acids. CDR3 in DNA: TGTGCCAGCAGCCGACAGGGGGCACGGGGAGAAAAACTGTTTTTT. It translates to CASSRQGARGEKLFF.

The count of this clone is one. This chain joins TRBV19 and TRBJ1-5, with 7 positions matching TRBD1. The CDR3 is 17 residues long. The V segment lost 4 bases and the J segment 0 bases; nucleotides outside the gene matches: 9. Germline V gene lookup returns CDR1 LNHDA and CDR2 SQIVND (reference sequence). The CDR3 here is CASSRDLRGPSNQPQHF. The CDR3 nucleotides read TGTGCCAGTAGTAGGGACTTAAGGGGGCCTAGCAATCAGCCCCAGCATTTT.

In this sample, this clone turned up once. The V gene is TRBV18, the J gene TRBJ2-7, with 7 bases that match TRBD2. The length of the CDR3 is 16 residues. Per the germline V gene, CDR1 is KGHSH and CDR2 is LQKENI. The J segment lost 1 base and the V segment lost 0 bases, leaving 6 bases of the junction unmatched. CDR3 bases: TGTGCCAGCTCACCACCCACCCGGGGGGAGTCCTACGAGCAGTACTTC. As protein: CASSPPTRGESYEQYF.

V is TRBV2 and J is TRBJ2-1; tentative D call: TRBD2 (6 bases). V was pared by 7 bases and J by 9 bases, with 16 bases between. In germline, CDR1 is SNHLY, CDR2 FYNNEI. The CDR3 contains 13 residues. The CDR3 sequence: CASNRVAEGEQFF. In nucleotides, the CDR3 is TGTGCCAGCAATCGGGTAGCGGAGGGTGAGCAGTTCTTC.

The chain employs TRBV29-1 and TRBJ1-1; D unresolved. Germline-derived CDR1 and CDR2 are SQVTM and ANQGSEA. The CDR3 extends over 11 amino acids. V lost 5 bases, J lost 6 bases, and 10 bases lay in between. The CDR3 DNA reads TGCAGCGTTAGTACATATGCTGAAGCTTTCTTT. Its protein product is CSVSTYAEAFF. The full variable domain, with the rest looked up from reference TRBV29-1 and TRBJ1-1, is SAVISQKPSRDICQRGTSLTIQCQVDSQVTMMFWYRQQPGQSLTLIATANQGSEATYESGFVIDKFPISRPNLTFSTLTVSNMSPEDSSIYLCSVSTYAEAFFGQGTRLTVV.

The chain couples TRBV15 to TRBJ1-5, with 7 bases aligning to TRBD1. V trimming: 3 bases; J trimming: 1 base; junction bases outside the gene matches: 6. CDR3 length equals 16 residues. Germline loops: CDR1 LNHNV, CDR2 YYDKDF (reference sequence). The CDR3 DNA reads as TGTGCCACCAGCAGTCTCAGGGGGAACAGCAATCAGCCCCAGCATTTT. It translates to CATSSLRGNSNQPQHF.

The chain joins TRBV6-5 to TRBJ2-2, with 9 bases identical to TRBD2. The CDR3 totals 16 residues. CDR1 is MNHEY and CDR2 is SVGAGI in the germline V gene. V lost 4 bases and J lost 1; bases outside the gene matches: 4. CDR3 residues: CASSSGLARNTGELFF. The CDR3 DNA reads TGTGCCAGCAGTTCTGGACTAGCGAGGAACACCGGGGAGCTGTTTTTT.

J is TRBJ1-2 and V is TRBV18; D gene unclear. V was clipped by 4 bases and J by 6 bases, with 15 bases between them. The CDR3 runs 14 residues. Germline-derived CDR1 and CDR2 are KGHSH and LQKENI. In DNA, the CDR3 is TGTGCCAGCTCACTCCTTGACGGTGACAATGGCTACACCTTC. As protein: CASSLLDGDNGYTF.

The chain carries TRBV30 and TRBJ1-5; weak D call: TRBD1 (6 bases). There are 15 residues in the CDR3. With 5 bases removed from V and 0 bases from J, the gap between germline ends came to 14 bases. The germline V gene has CDR1 GTSNPN and CDR2 SVGIG (reference sequence). The CDR3 loop reads CAWGGASNSNQPQHF. The DNA for the CDR3 is TGTGCCTGGGGGGGGGCGTCGAATAGCAATCAGCCCCAGCATTTT.

The chain combines TRBV28 with TRBJ2-2; 8 bases map to TRBD2. Germline V gene sequence: CDR1 MDHEN, CDR2 SYDVKM. The length of the CDR3 is 17 residues. The V gene end was trimmed by 2 bases and the J gene end by 3 bases; junction bases not matched to a gene: 8. In DNA form, the CDR3 reads TGTGCCAGCAGTTTAATCAAGCGGGGGCTTTACACCGGGGAGCTGTTTTTT. Protein product: CASSLIKRGLYTGELFF.

The chain carries TRBV30 and TRBJ1-1; 7 nucleotides line up with TRBD1. CDR3 length equals 14 residues. J lost 6 bases, V lost 0 bases, and 7 bases had no gene match. Germline CDR1 and CDR2: GTSNPN and SVGIG (reference sequence). In nucleotides, the CDR3 is TGTGCCTGGAGTGTACAAGGGGGCAACGCTGAAGCTTTCTTT. Protein sequence: CAWSVQGGNAEAFF.